This TCR beta chain was captured in a study of cytomegalovirus exposure and HLA in healthy donors. Study observations and caveats: Rare sequences made up most TCRs, while some public TCRs were found in many donors. The study put 150 to 200 TCR beta chains on its list as cytomegalovirus-associated.

Profiled with immunoSEQ multiplex PCR; TCRdb holds only in-frame clones, not every one. The data contain tens of thousands of clones, 85% to 95% of them singletons. This clone was observed a few times. Its antigen is still unknown. The CDR3 consists of 20 residues. Germline V gene sequence: CDR1 GTSNPN, CDR2 SVGIG (reference sequence). The V and J ends lost 0 bases and 4 bases, in that order; junction bases with no gene match: 19. These donors were members of the roughly 120-subject validation cohort, a group separate from the roughly 670-subject first cohort. The receptor's source is a man aged 18 to 29 in good health and CMV-seronegative. The J gene is TRBJ2-2, the V gene TRBV30, with 8 bases lining up with TRBD1. Material: PBMCs. CDR3 amino acids: CAWSVPPPDRGAGSTGELFF. The CDR3 DNA sequence: TGTGCCTGGAGTGTTCCTCCCCCAGACAGGGGCGCTGGTAGCACCGGGGAGCTGTTTTTT.